The clone carrying this TCR beta chain is a singleton in its sample. This entry belongs to a study of OX40 agonist ivuxolimab in advanced cancers. The overall study: Ivuxolimab is a fully human IgG2 antibody that activates OX40 (CD134). Eligibility rules accepted prior anti-PD-1, anti-PD-L1 or anti-CTLA-4 therapy, and 35% to 45% had some.

The data were produced by immunoSEQ multiplex PCR, yet TCRdb's version contains in-frame clones alone and is incomplete. The table shows around 64,000 clones, with 80% to 95% occurring only once. The V gene lost 5 bases and the J gene lost 4 bases, with 9 bases spanning the gap. The CDR3 is 13 amino acids. Germline CDR1 reads PRHDT; CDR2 reads FYEKMQ (reference sequence). The V call is TRBV13, the J call TRBJ2-1, with no clear D. The receptor's source is an adult with an advanced solid tumor such as melanoma, head and neck, liver or kidney cancer. This specimen was CD4+ or CD8+ T cells sorted from blood, taken in a trial of the OX40 agonist ivuxolimab. CDR3 bases: TGTGCCAGCAGCATTCGGCTGTACAATGAGCAGTTCTTC. As protein: CASSIRLYNEQFF. Drawing the rest from reference TRBV13 and TRBJ2-1, the complete variable domain is AAGVIQSPRHLIKEKRETATLKCYPIPRHDTVYWYQQGPGQDPQFLISFYEKMQSDKGSIPDRFSAQQFSDYHSELNMSSLELGDSALYFCASSIRLYNEQFFGPGTRLTVL.